The TCR beta chain under discussion was sequenced for a study of cytomegalovirus exposure and HLA in healthy donors. Germline CDR1 reads MNHNY; CDR2 reads SVGAGI (reference sequence). The CDR3 runs 14 residues. The V and J ends lost 6 bases and 7 bases respectively, with 18 bases between them. As to this clone: The antigen is unknown.

In the PCR, 60 Vbeta and 13 Jbeta primers were used. In the authors' methods: An analysis that came later counted 80 million or so unique TCR beta chains, around 12 million shared. Here immunoSEQ multiplex PCR was the method, and the copy in TCRdb shows in-frame clones only, minus some. That table gives V, J and clone size, and the DNA gave D and trimming. The table lists around 120,000 clones, 80% of them singletons, with 7.5% to 10% in the top ten. Findings of the study overall: An ancestry cluster, one associated with Asian ancestry, reportedly showed fewer N-insertions than the approximately 670-donor mean in a later analysis. Approximately 160 TCR beta chains were listed as cytomegalovirus-associated.

The chain employs TRBV6-6 and TRBJ1-2; D is undetermined. The sample comprised PBMCs. The origin of this receptor is a female donor in good health and CMV-seropositive. For the CDR3, the DNA is TGTGCCAGCAGCCCCACGGCCATCGGGAGTGGCTACACCTTC. Translated, it gives CASSPTAIGSGYTF.